Sequencing of this T cell receptor beta chain was carried out in a study of OX40 agonist ivuxolimab in advanced cancers. Study observations and caveats: Nonresponders, in some cases, also had low normalized T-cell clonal expansion.

Germline loops: CDR1 MDHEN, CDR2 SYDVKM. This CDR3 is built from 15 residues. Deletions cut 2 bases from V and 4 bases from J, with 11 bases between. On this clone itself: Its matching antigen is unknown.

Here immunoSEQ multiplex PCR was the method, and the copy in TCRdb shows in-frame clones only, minus some. The table shows 85,000 or so clones, with approximately 83% occurring only once. The sample in question was CD4+ or CD8+ T cells sorted from blood, obtained in a trial of the OX40 agonist ivuxolimab. The chain uses TRBV28 and TRBJ2-2, with D possibly being TRBD2 (6 bases). This receptor was identified in an adult with an advanced solid tumor such as melanoma, head and neck, liver or kidney cancer. The CDR3 bases are TGTGCCAGCAGTTTAGAACTAGCTGGCACCGGGGAGCTGTTTTTT. It translates to CASSLELAGTGELFF. Supplemented by reference TRBV28 and TRBJ2-2, the full variable domain reads DVKVTQSSRYLVKRTGEKVFLECVQDMDHENMFWYRQDPGLGLRLIYFSYDVKMKEKGDIPEGYSVSREKKERFSLILESASTNQTSMYLCASSLELAGTGELFFGEGSRLTVL.